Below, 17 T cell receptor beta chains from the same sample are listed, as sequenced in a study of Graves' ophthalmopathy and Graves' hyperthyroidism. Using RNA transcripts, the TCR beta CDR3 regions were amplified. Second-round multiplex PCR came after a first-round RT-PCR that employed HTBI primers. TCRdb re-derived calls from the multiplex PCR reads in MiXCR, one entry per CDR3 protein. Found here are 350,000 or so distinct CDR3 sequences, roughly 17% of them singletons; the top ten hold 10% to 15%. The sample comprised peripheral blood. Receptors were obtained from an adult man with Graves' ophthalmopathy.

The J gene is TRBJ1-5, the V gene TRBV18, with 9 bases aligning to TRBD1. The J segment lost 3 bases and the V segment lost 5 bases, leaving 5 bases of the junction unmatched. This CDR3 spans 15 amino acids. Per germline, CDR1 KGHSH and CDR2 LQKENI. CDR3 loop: CASSRDRVNNQPQHF. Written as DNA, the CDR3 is TGTGCCAGCTCAAGGGACAGGGTTAACAATCAGCCCCAGCATTTT.

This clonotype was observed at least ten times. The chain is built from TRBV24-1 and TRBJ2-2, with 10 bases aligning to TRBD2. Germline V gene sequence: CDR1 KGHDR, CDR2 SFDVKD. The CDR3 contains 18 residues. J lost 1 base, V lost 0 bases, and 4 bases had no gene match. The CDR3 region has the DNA TGTGCCACCAGTGATTTGGGGCGGACTAGCGGGAACACCGGGGAGCTGTTTTTT. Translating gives CATSDLGRTSGNTGELFF.

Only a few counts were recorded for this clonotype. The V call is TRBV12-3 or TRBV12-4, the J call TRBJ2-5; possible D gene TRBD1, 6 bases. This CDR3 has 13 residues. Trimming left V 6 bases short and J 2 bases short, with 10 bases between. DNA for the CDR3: TGTGCCAGCAGGCACACAGGGCAAGAGACCCAGTACTTC. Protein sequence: CASRHTGQETQYF.

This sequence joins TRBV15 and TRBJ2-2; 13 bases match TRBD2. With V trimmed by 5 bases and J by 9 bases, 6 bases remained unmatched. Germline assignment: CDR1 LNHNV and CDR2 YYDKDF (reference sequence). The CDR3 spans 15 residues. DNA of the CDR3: TGTGCCACCAGCCCACTAGCGGGGGGGCGTAGGGAGCTGTTTTTT. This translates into CATSPLAGGRRELFF.

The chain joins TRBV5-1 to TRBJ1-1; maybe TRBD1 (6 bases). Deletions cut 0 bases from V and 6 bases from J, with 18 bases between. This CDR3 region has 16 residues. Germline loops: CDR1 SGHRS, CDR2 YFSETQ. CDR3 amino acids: CASSLAGWVQGAEAFF. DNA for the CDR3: TGCGCCAGCAGCTTGGCCGGGTGGGTACAGGGCGCTGAAGCTTTCTTT.

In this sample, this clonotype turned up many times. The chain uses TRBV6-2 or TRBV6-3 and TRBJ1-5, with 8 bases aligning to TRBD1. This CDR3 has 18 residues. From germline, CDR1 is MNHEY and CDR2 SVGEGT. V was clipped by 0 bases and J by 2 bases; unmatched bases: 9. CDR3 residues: CASSYSSDRAHRNQPQHF. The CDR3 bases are TGTGCCAGCAGTTACTCGTCGGACAGGGCCCACCGCAATCAGCCCCAGCATTTT.

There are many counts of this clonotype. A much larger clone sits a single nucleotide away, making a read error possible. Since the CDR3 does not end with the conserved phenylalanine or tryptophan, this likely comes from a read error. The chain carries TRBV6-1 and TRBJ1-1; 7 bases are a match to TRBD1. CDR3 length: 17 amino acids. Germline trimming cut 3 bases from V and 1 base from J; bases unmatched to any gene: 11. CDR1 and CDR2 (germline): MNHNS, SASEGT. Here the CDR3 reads CASSEFGQASSNTEAFS. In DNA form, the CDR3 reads TGTGCCAGCAGTGAGTTCGGACAGGCTAGTTCGAACACTGAAGCTTTCTCT.

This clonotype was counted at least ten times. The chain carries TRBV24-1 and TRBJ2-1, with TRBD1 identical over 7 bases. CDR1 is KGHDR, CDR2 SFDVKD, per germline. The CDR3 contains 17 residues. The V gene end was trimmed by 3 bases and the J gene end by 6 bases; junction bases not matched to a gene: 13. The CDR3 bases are TGTGCCACCAGTGATACCCAACAGGGGCGCTCTCCCAATGAGCAGTTCTTC. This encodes CATSDTQQGRSPNEQFF.

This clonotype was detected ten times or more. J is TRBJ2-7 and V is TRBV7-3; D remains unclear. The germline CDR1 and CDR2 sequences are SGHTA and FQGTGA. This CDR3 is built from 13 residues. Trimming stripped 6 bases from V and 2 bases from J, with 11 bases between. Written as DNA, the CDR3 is TGTGCCAGCAGTTACGGACGGGCCTACGAGCAGTACTTC. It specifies CASSYGRAYEQYF.

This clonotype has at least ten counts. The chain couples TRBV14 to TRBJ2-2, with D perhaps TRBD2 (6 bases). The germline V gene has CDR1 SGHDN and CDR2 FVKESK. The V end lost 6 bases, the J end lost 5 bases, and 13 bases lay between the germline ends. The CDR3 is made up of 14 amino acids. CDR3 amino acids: CASSREFGTGELFF. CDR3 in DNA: TGTGCCAGCAGTCGGGAGTTCGGGACCGGGGAGCTGTTTTTT.

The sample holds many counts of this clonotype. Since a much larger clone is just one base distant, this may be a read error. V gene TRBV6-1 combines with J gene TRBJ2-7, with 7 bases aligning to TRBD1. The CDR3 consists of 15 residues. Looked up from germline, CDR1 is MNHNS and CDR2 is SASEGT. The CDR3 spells CAGSQGTASSYEQYF. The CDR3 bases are TGTGCCGGCAGCCAAGGGACAGCGAGCTCCTACGAGCAGTACTTC.

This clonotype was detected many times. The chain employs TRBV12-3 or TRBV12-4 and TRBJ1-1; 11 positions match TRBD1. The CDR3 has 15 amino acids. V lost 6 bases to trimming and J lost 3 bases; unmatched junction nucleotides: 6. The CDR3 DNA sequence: TGTGCCAGCAGCCAGGGACAGGGGGGACACACTGAAGCTTTCTTT. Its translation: CASSQGQGGHTEAFF.

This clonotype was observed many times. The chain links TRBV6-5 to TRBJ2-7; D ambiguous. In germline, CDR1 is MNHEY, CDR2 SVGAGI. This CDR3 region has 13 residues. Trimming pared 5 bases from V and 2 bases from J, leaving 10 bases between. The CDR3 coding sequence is TGTGCCAGCAGTCCCCTGCGGACCTACGAGCAGTACTTC. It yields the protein CASSPLRTYEQYF.

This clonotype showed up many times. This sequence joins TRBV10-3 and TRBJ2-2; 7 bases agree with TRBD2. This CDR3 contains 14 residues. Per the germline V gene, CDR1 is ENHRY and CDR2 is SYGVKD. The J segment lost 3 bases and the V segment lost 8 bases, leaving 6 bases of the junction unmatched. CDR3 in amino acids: CAIGGGADTGELFF. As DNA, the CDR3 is TGTGCCATCGGGGGGGGAGCGGACACCGGGGAGCTGTTTTTT.

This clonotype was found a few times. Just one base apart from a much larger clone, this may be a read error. The CDR3 spells CASSHLAGTRETQYF. The CDR3 coding sequence is TGTGCCAGCAGCCATCTAGCGGGAACTCGGGAGACCCAGTACTTC. The rearrangement links TRBV12-3 or TRBV12-4 to TRBJ2-5, with 9 nucleotides matching TRBD2. The junction had 10 bases not matched to a gene; V was cut back by 6 bases and J by 5 bases. The CDR3 covers 15 residues.

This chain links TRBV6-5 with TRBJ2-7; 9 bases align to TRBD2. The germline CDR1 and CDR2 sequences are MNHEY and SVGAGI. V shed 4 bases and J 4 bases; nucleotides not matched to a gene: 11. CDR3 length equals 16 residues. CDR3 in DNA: TGTGCCAGCAGTTCCAGTACTAGCGGGTCAGGATACGAGCAGTACTTC. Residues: CASSSSTSGSGYEQYF.

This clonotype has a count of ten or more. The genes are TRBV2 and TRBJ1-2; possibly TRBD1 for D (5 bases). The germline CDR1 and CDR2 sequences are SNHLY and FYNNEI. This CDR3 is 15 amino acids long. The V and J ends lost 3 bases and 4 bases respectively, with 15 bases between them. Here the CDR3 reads CASSDPGRGVYGYTF. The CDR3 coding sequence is TGTGCCAGCAGTGATCCTGGACGAGGGGTCTATGGCTACACCTTC.